Reported below is one T cell receptor (beta chain). This clonotype was seen only a few times. No base quality information exists; no much larger clone differs at one position. In blood, tetramer-binding CD4+ effector-memory gut-homing T cells were gated as CD3+, CD45RA-, CD62L- and integrin beta7+, with lineage markers excluded. A 14-day oral dietary gluten challenge was undertaken by treated celiac disease patients on a gluten-free diet so that recall of gluten-specific T cells could be studied. Sorting was done on an Aria II cell sorter as single cells, plus in bulk whenever tetramer-positive cells were relatively numerous. Peripheral blood mononuclear cells were isolated by Ficoll density gradient centrifugation and cryopreserved before staining. Before tetramer-binding CD4+ T cells were sorted, thawed cells were stained with a pool of PE-conjugated HLA-DQ:gluten tetramers presenting immunodominant gluten epitopes. Blood samples underwent tetramer-based enrichment after HLA-DQ:gluten tetramer staining.

Compared with germline, V lacks 3 bases and J lacks 8 bases; bases without a gene match: 8. The germline V gene specifies SGHVS as CDR1 and FNYEAQ as CDR2. Counted from cysteine to phenylalanine, this CDR3 has 15 amino acids. Only the CDR3 portion is preserved as DNA: 45 bases, with reading frame beginning at the first base. The method was single-cell sequencing. The run used an Illumina MiSeq. Three nested PCRs using multiplexed primers that cover all TRA and TRB V genes were used to amplify paired single-cell TCR-alpha and TCR-beta sequences. On the study's bioinformatics: Reads were preprocessed with selected pRESTO steps, and V, D, J genes and CDR3 junctions were assigned with IMGT/HighV-QUEST. Only valid singletons with no more than three chains, each backed by 100 or more reads, were kept as single cells. A clonotype was defined by identical paired TCR-alpha/beta nucleotide sequences, and sharing of only about 0.2% between patients indicated that cross-contamination was negligible. In samples containing more than 20 cells, repertoire diversity was estimated using an undersampling-corrected Shannon index. TCRdb took the public reads, trimmed them with fastp at Q25, ran MiXCR for clone calling and kept in-frame beta chains. For every CDR3 protein sequence, its rows merge into one entry that carries the most common genes and DNA. TCRdb's processing, not the authors', yielded these V and J calls. The table for this sample records roughly 39 distinct CDR3 sequences.

These data come from a study of T cells during gluten challenge in celiac disease (dated by TCRdb to the late 2010s). Background for the entire study: Paired single-cell TCR sequencing was carried out for 7 challenge participants in whom a significant rise in HLA-DQ:gluten tetramer-binding T cells was shown. Single-cell libraries were sequenced paired-end 250 bp and bulk libraries paired-end 300 bp on the Illumina MiSeq. Blood was collected at baseline, day 6 and day 14 of the challenge, whereas duodenal biopsies were collected at baseline and day 14. General findings and caveats noted by the study authors: Gluten-specific T cells in the circulation reached a peak on day 6, and the day-6 repertoire appeared to be made up largely of expanded preexisting memory clonotypes. Across 7 patients, roughly 11-45% of single-cell TCR-alpha/beta clonotypes at the latest time point were also present at baseline; bulk data gave 52-55%. Increased clonal expansion on day 6 was shown by a lower sample-corrected Shannon diversity of circulating gluten-specific T cells.

Recombination connected TRBV7-6 to TRBJ2-7; 12 nucleotides in the junction match TRBD2. The receptor was derived from a female donor with celiac disease. The source was gluten-specific CD4+ T cells sorted from blood using tetramers, collected at baseline or on day 6, 14 or 28 of gluten challenge (not recorded which). The CDR3 sequence is CASSLMSTSGSKQYF. The DNA sequence reads TGTGCCAGCAGCTTGATGTCGACTAGCGGGAGTAAGCAGTACTTC.